Sequencing of this TCR beta chain was carried out in a study of OX40 agonist ivuxolimab in advanced cancers. About the investigation overall: Ivuxolimab, which targeted the costimulatory receptor OX40 (CD134), was an agonistic, fully human IgG2 monoclonal antibody. Intravenous ivuxolimab was administered to patients every 2 weeks at six dose levels: 0.01, 0.1, 0.3, 1.5, 3 and 10 mg/kg. Of the roughly 52 dose-escalation patients, hepatocellular carcinoma was present in about 19, melanoma in approximately 15, renal cell carcinoma in 9 and head and neck cancer in 9. A male proportion of 82.7% and a mean age of about 60 years, ranging from roughly 23 to 85, were recorded for the dose-escalation cohort. Patients were allowed to have had prior anti-PD-1, anti-PD-L1 or anti-CTLA-4 therapy, and approximately 37% of the dose-escalation patients had been treated with checkpoint inhibitors. Partial responses occurred in three dose-escalation patients, of whom one had hepatocellular carcinoma and two had cutaneous melanoma. Peripheral TCRbeta sequencing aimed to test whether ivuxolimab altered TCR sequence diversity and caused clonal T-cell expansion. The paper describes the monotherapy dose-escalation part (N of about 57 patients) of the phase I trial of ivuxolimab.

The full study reports these points: Low levels of normalized T-cell clonal expansion were also seen in some patients who did not respond. At doses of 0.1 to 3.0 mg/kg, clonal expansion of both CD4+ and CD8+ T cells in blood was seen between baseline and week 6. After ivuxolimab, expanded clones were on average more numerous among CD8+ T cells than among CD4+ T cells. Which antigens the clonally expanded peripheral T cells were specific for was not determined. In the 0.1-3.0 mg/kg groups, partial responders had among the lowest normalized peripheral clonal expansion, particularly in CD8+ T cells.

Counted from cysteine to phenylalanine, this CDR3 has 13 amino acids. Only the CDR3 portion is preserved as DNA: 39 bases, with reading frame beginning at the first base. V lost 11 bases and J lost 0 bases; the stretch between them is 11 bases long. In the germline V gene (reference sequence), CDR1 corresponds to MNHEY and CDR2 to SMNVEV. The trial excluded patients who had a history of autoimmune disease or who were on systemic immunosuppression. Peripheral blood for TCR sequencing was collected from all dose cohorts at baseline, on cycle 4 day 1, and on cycle 7 day 1. The samples were drawn from a first-in-human, open-label, multicenter phase I dose-escalation trial of ivuxolimab. The trial enrolled adults with locally advanced or metastatic head and neck squamous cell, hepatocellular, melanoma or renal cell carcinoma. Before TCR sequencing, CD4+ T cells and CD8+ T cells from peripheral blood were sorted into separate populations.

For sequencing of the TCRbeta CDR3 region, genomic DNA was extracted from the sorted cells. The immunoSEQ Assay was used for sequencing of TCRbeta CDR3 regions. TCRdb obtained this table from immuneACCESS and retained in-frame rearrangements with V and J assigned. These tables miss some clones; where compared with another copy, unresolved V genes account for less than half of the shortfall, and the remainder is unexplained. The sample profile shows roughly 70,000 clones; just over 85% of them were found once. The top ten hold roughly 8.6% of the sample. Turning to this clone: No cognate antigen has been identified for it. No much larger clonotype is one base removed from it; base qualities were not supplied.

The sequence came from an adult with an advanced solid tumor such as melanoma, head and neck, liver or kidney cancer. The sample consisted of CD4+ or CD8+ T cells sorted from blood, taken in a trial of the OX40 agonist ivuxolimab. The chain employs TRBV27 and TRBJ1-3, with the D gene too uncertain to name. The DNA reads TGTGCCTCCACCTCTAACTCTGGAAACACCATATATTTT. It codes for CASTSNSGNTIYF.